The 14 T cell receptor beta chains given below trace back to one sample, sequenced in a study of blood T cells in healthy people across ages. A second PCR, run for roughly 7 to 11 cycles, used a sample-barcoded 5' primer plus a J-beta primer mix. A single record per CDR3 protein comes from TCRdb applying MiXCR to the 5' RACE reads. The sample yields about 1,400,000 distinct CDR3 sequences, approximately 60% seen once. Source material: blood. Receptor source: a man aged 18-30 years in good health.

This chain links TRBV2 with TRBJ1-2; unclear D gene. The CDR3 is made up of 13 amino acids. In germline, CDR1 is SNHLY, CDR2 FYNNEI. With 6 bases removed from V and 5 bases from J, the gap between germline ends came to 13 bases. The CDR3 region is CASRAIGNYGYTF. For the CDR3, the DNA is TGTGCCAGCAGGGCAATCGGCAATTATGGCTACACCTTC.

The V and J genes are TRBV6-6 and TRBJ1-4; tentative D call: TRBD1 (5 bases). Germline V gives CDR1 MNHNY, CDR2 SVGAGI (reference sequence). The V gene lost 5 bases and the J gene lost 0 bases, with 16 bases spanning the gap. The CDR3 covers 17 residues. CDR3 coding DNA: TGTGCCAGCAGTACACAGGCGGACGTATCAACTAATGAAAAACTGTTTTTT. This gives the protein CASSTQADVSTNEKLFF.

The V and J genes are TRBV11-2 and TRBJ1-5; 7 bases fit TRBD1. The CDR3 sequence is 15 residues long. Germline V gene lookup returns CDR1 SGHAT and CDR2 FQNNGV. The V gene end was trimmed by 4 bases and the J gene end by 10 bases; junction bases not matched to a gene: 13. This CDR3 reads CASSSIPGQPFPQHF. The CDR3 DNA follows: TGTGCCAGCAGCTCGATACCGGGACAGCCTTTCCCCCAGCATTTT.

On this clonotype: At one end, the junction sequence differs from germline, possibly due to a read error. The gene calls are TRBV3-1 and TRBJ1-4; no clear D. Germline CDR1 is LGHDT and CDR2 is YNNKEL (reference sequence). The CDR3 totals 14 residues. CDR3 protein: CARSRGGSNEKLFF. The CDR3 DNA follows: TGTGCCAGAAGCCGAGGAGGTTCGAATGAAAAACTGTTTTTT.

This chain links TRBV15 with TRBJ2-7, with D maybe TRBD2 (6 bases). CDR1 is LNHNV and CDR2 is YYDKDF in the germline V gene (reference sequence). The CDR3 contains 15 residues. The germline V and J ends were trimmed by 0 bases and 7 bases, with 16 bases remaining between them. CDR3 bases: TGTGCCACCAGCAGAGAGGCGGCGGCGGCGGGAGAGCAGTACTTC. Encoded protein: CATSREAAAAGEQYF.

The chain is built from TRBV12-3 or TRBV12-4 and TRBJ2-3; 8 bases agree with TRBD2. V gave up 3 bases and J gave up 2 bases; unmatched junction bases: 7. CDR3 length: 16 amino acids. CDR3 amino acids: CASSFLAGGDTDTQYF. The CDR3 region has the DNA TGTGCCAGCAGTTTCCTAGCGGGTGGGGACACAGATACGCAGTATTTT.

The chain recombines TRBV5-1 with TRBJ2-3; 9 bases match TRBD1. This CDR3 has 15 amino acids. Germline V lookup: CDR1 SGHRS, CDR2 YFSETQ. V was clipped by 4 bases and J by 4 bases; unmatched bases: 7. CDR3 sequence: CASSPGQGGSDTQYF. The CDR3 coding sequence is TGCGCCAGCAGCCCGGGACAGGGCGGATCAGATACGCAGTATTTT.

The rearrangement uses TRBV20-1 and TRBJ2-7; perhaps TRBD1 as D (6 bases). Germline CDR1 DFQATT, CDR2 SNEGSKA (reference sequence). The CDR3 runs 14 residues. The V end was cut by 5 bases, the J end by 1 base, with 15 bases between. As DNA, the CDR3 is TGCAGTGCTGGTCGGACAGTGTTTTCCTACGAGCAGTACTTC. Translated: CSAGRTVFSYEQYF.

This clonotype was counted ten times or more. A read error may produce the germline difference seen at one junction end. The chain recombines TRBV5-1 with TRBJ2-2; D is unresolved. The germline gives CDR1 SGHRS, CDR2 YFSETQ. CDR3 length: 12 amino acids. Here the CDR3 DNA reads TGTGCCAGCAGCACGAACACCGGGGAGCTGTTTTTT. This encodes CASSTNTGELFF. Drawing the rest from reference TRBV5-1 and TRBJ2-2, the complete variable domain is KAGVTQTPRYLIKTRGQQVTLSCSPISGHRSVSWYQQTPGQGLQFLFEYFSETQRNKGNFPGRFSGRQFSNSRSEMNVSTLELGDSALYLCASSTNTGELFFGEGSRLTVL.

The chain employs TRBV12-3 or TRBV12-4 and TRBJ1-1, with D unresolved. Trimming removed 5 bases from V and 4 bases from J, with 17 bases in between. The CDR3 loop spans 15 amino acids. For the CDR3, the DNA is TGTGCCAGCAGTCTTGCTCCGGAGACGGGCACTGAAGCTTTCTTT. This encodes CASSLAPETGTEAFF.

V gene TRBV20-1 combines with J gene TRBJ2-7, with D possibly being TRBD2 (5 bases). The J call may be wrong; the DNA end is better matched by TRBJ2-5. This CDR3 region has 16 residues. Germline loops: CDR1 DFQATT, CDR2 SNEGSKA (reference sequence). DNA of the CDR3: TGCAGTGCTAGAGACCCCCGGACTGTGAGACAAGAGACCCAGTACTTC. It specifies CSARDPRTVRQETQYF.

This chain uses TRBV28 with TRBJ2-5, with 7 bases fitting TRBD1. CDR1 is MDHEN and CDR2 is SYDVKM in the germline V gene. The CDR3 covers 14 residues. Unmatched junction bases numbered 11, after V lost 8 bases and J lost 5 bases. The CDR3 loop reads CASRLQGRWETQYF. The CDR3 DNA sequence: TGTGCCAGCCGGCTACAGGGGCGATGGGAGACCCAGTACTTC.

This clonotype was observed a few times. The chain carries TRBV4-2 and TRBJ2-7, with 11 bases fitting TRBD2. Per germline, CDR1 LGHNA and CDR2 YNFKEQ. The CDR3 has 17 amino acids. Germline trimming cut 2 bases from V and 4 bases from J; bases unmatched to any gene: 10. CDR3 protein: CASSQRDSGGAEYEQYF. DNA of the CDR3: TGTGCCAGCAGCCAACGGGATAGCGGGGGGGCCGAATACGAGCAGTACTTC.

This chain joins TRBV27 and TRBJ2-1; 7 nucleotides line up with TRBD2. The germline CDR1 and CDR2 sequences are MNHEY and SMNVEV (reference sequence). V was pared by 4 bases and J by 2 bases, with 8 bases of the junction left unmatched. The CDR3 has 16 residues. CDR3 sequence (DNA): TGTGCCAGCAGTTCCTATTGGGGGGGACCCTACAATGAGCAGTTCTTC. Amino acid sequence: CASSSYWGGPYNEQFF.